This TCR beta chain emerged from a study of early T cells in non-severe SARS-CoV-2 infection (dated by TCRdb to the early 2020s). Background for the entire study: Because TCR sequencing relied on bulk RNA taken from unsorted whole blood, pairing of alpha and beta chains was not possible.

What the work shows at the level of the full study, not this receptor alone: VDJdb matching was skewed toward anti-spike CD8 responses and likely underestimated virus-specific expansions, missing private and CD4 specificities.

A case-control design nested within a healthcare worker cohort in London, UK, was used, with weekly nasopharyngeal swab PCR tests and blood sampling performed. Healthcare workers were recruited during the week of the UK lockdown, between 23 and 31 March 2020, and followed weekly for up to roughly 15 weeks. The method was 5' RACE. Sequencing was performed on a NextSeq 500. The TCR library protocol attached unique molecular identifiers to individual cDNA molecules to correct for sequencing error and PCR bias. Both TCR alpha and beta chains were sequenced, and tight co-correlation was observed between alpha and beta sequence abundances in each sample. On the study's bioinformatics: Decombinator V4 was used to annotate TCR sequences for V gene, J gene and CDR3. Expanded TCRs were defined as changing significantly between any two time points under a Poisson model with p below 0.0001. TCR abundances were normalised to the total number of TCRs sequenced per sample and were expressed as counts per million. TRAV1-2 paired with TRAJ12, TRAJ20 or TRAJ33 defined MAIT TCRs, while TRAV10 paired with TRAJ18 defined iNKT TCRs. VDJdb, accessed 1 November 2021, was searched for CMV, EBV and SARS-CoV-2 annotated TCRs, excluding TCRs annotated for multiple antigens. TCRdb reanalyzed the raw reads on its own, using fastp at Q25 for trimming and MiXCR for clone calling, and kept in-frame beta chains. When rows share a CDR3 protein, they turn into one entry using the most common DNA and genes. The V and J calls were not made by the authors but by TCRdb's processing. This sample comprises around 78,000 distinct CDR3 sequences, around 10% of them detected only once. The top ten constitute about 8.3% of the sample.

There are a few counts of this clonotype. This receptor's antigen is unknown. No qualities accompany the bases; no much larger clone lies one base away. The CDR3 contains 14 residues, cysteine and phenylalanine counted. CDR3 DNA is the only sequence kept; it has 42 bases, read in frame from the first base. According to the germline V gene, CDR1 reads LGHNA and CDR2 reads YSLEER. V lost 4 bases and J lost 7 bases; the stretch between them is 13 bases long. This sequence originates from an adult who was a healthcare worker with PCR-confirmed SARS-CoV-2 infection or an uninfected control (not recorded which). Recombination joined TRBV4-3 with TRBJ1-4, with the D gene not confidently named. The sequences come from whole blood, collected at baseline. At the DNA level, the sequence is TGCGCCAGCAGCCTGGAGGCGTTTAGTGAAAAACTGTTTTTT. This translates into CASSLEAFSEKLFF.